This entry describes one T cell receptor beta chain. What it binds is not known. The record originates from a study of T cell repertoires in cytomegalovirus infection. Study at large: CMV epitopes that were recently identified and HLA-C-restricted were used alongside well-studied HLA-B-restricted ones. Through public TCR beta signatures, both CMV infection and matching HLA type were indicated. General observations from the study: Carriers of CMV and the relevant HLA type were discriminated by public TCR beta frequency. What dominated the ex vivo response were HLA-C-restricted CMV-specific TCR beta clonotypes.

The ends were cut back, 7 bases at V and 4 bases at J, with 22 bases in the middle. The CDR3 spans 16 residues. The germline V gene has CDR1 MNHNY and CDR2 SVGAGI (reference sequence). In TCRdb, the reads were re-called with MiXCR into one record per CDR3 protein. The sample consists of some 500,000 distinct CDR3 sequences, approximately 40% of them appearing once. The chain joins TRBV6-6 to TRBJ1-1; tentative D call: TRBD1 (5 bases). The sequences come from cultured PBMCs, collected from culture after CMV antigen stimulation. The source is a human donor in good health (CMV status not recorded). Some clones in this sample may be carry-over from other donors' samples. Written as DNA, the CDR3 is TGTGCCAGCACCGGTCAAGGTGGGGGAAGAGGCACTGAAGCTTTCTTT. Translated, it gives CASTGQGGGRGTEAFF.